The source of this T cell receptor (beta chain) is a study of tumor and adjacent non-tumor tissue in lung cancer. Study overall: The cohort had 12 adenocarcinoma, a couple of squamous cell and 1 small cell patients. Stage I to III disease affected roughly ten men and 4 or 5 women aged about 31 to 80. Findings and caveats of the study: Patients with more diverse tumor TCRs had worse survival.

A modified ARM-PCR protocol with three rounds of nested PCR amplified TCRbeta. TCRdb recomputed calls from the multiplex PCR reads with MiXCR, one row per CDR3 protein. The profile shows approximately 75,000 distinct CDR3 sequences, around 77% of them singletons. The CDR3 is 12 amino acids. V lost 6 bases, J lost 4 bases, and 6 bases lay in between. Germline lookup yields CDR1 SGHAT and CDR2 FQNNGV. There are a few counts of this clonotype. The antigen is undetermined. The CDR3 does not end in the conserved phenylalanine or tryptophan, so this is likely a read error. RNA was extracted from bulk tissue without any cell sorting.

The source of this sequence is a woman aged 45-60 years with non-small cell lung cancer. The chain has TRBV11-2 and TRBJ2-2, with D unresolved. The sequencing sample was made of lung tumor tissue. CDR3 sequence reads: CASSEFTGELFL. The CDR3 DNA reads as TGTGCCAGCAGTGAATTCACCGGGGAGCTGTTTTTA.